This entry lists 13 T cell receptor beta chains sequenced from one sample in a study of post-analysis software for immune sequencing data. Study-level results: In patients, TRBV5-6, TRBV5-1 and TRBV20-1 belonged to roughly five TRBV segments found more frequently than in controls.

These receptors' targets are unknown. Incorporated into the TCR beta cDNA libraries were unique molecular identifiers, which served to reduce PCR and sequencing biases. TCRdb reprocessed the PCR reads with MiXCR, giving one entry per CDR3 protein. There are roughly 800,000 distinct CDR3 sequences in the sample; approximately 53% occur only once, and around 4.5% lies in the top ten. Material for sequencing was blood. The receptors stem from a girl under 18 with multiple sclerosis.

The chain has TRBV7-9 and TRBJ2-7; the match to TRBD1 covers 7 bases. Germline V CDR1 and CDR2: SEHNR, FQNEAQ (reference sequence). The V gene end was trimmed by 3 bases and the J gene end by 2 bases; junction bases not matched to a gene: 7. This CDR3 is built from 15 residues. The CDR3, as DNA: TGTGCCAGCAGCTTGCCGGACAGGAGAGCCTACGAGCAGTACTTC. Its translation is CASSLPDRRAYEQYF.

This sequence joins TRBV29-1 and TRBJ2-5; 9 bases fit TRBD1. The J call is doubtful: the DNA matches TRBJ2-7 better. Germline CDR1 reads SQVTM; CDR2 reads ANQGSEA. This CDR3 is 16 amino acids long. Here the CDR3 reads CSVEKRDREDRYEQYF. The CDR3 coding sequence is TGCAGCGTTGAGAAACGGGACAGGGAGGATCGGTACGAGCAGTACTTC.

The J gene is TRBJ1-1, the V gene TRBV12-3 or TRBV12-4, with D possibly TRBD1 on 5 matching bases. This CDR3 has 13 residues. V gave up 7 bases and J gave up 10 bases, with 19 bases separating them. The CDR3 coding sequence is TGTGCCAGCACACTTCAACCGGGGGTTCGAGCTTTCTTT. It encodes CASTLQPGVRAFF.

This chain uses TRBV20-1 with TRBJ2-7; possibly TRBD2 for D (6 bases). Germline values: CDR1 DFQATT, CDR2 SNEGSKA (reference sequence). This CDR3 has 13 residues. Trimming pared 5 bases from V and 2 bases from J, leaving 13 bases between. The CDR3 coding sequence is TGCAGTGCTCAGGCTTTAGCGGCCTACGAGCAGTACTTC. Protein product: CSAQALAAYEQYF.

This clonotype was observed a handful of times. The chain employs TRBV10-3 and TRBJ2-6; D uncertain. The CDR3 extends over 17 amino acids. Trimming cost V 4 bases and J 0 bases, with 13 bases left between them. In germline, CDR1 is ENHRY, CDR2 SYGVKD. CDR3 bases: TGTGCCATCAGTGTGCTCATATATAGCTCTGGGGCCAACGTCCTGACTTTC. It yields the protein CAISVLIYSSGANVLTF.

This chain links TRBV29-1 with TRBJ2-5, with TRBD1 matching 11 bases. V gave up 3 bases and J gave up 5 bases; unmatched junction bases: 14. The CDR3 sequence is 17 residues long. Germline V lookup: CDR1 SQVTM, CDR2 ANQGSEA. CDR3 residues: CSVEEARGQGAVETQYF. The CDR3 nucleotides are TGCAGCGTTGAGGAAGCCCGAGGACAGGGGGCTGTGGAGACCCAGTACTTC.

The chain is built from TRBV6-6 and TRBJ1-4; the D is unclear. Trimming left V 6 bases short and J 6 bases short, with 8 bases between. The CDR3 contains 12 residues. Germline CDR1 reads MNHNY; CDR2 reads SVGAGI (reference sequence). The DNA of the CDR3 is TGTGCCAGCAGCAGAGCGGATGAAAAACTGTTTTTT. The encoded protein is CASSRADEKLFF.

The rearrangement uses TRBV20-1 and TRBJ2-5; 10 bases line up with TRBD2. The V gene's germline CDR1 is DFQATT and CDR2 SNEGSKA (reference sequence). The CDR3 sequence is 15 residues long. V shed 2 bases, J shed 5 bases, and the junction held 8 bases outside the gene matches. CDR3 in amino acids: CSARSQRGGLETQYF. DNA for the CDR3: TGCAGTGCTAGATCCCAGCGGGGGGGCTTGGAGACCCAGTACTTC.

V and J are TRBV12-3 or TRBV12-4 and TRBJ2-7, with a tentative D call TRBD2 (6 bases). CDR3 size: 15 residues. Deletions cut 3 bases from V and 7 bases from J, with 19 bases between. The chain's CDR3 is CASSFRRAASVEQYF. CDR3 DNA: TGTGCCAGCAGTTTCCGGAGGGCGGCGTCAGTTGAGCAGTACTTC.

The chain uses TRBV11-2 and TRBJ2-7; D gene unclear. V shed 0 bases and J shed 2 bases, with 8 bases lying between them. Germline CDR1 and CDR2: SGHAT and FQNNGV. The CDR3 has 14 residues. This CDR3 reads CASSLEGFTYEQYF. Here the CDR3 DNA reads TGTGCCAGCAGCTTAGAGGGGTTCACCTACGAGCAGTACTTC.

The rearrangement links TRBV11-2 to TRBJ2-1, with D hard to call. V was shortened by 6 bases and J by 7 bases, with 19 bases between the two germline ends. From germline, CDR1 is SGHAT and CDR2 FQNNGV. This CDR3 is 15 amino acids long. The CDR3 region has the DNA TGTGCCAGCAGAGAAGCCGGGTCCGCTAGAAATGAGCAGTTCTTC. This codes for CASREAGSARNEQFF.

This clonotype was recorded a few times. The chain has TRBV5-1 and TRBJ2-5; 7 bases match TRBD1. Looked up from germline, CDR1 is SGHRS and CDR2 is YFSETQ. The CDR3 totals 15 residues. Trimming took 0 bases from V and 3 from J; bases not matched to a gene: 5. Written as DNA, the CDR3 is TGCGCCAGCAGCTTGGAAAGGGGGCTGGAAGAGACCCAGTACTTC. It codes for CASSLERGLEETQYF.

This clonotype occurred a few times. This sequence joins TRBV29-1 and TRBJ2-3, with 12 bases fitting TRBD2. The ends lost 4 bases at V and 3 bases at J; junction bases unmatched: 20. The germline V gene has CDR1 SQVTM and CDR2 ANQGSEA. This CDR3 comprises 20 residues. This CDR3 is CSVGATTSGRWPGGTDTQYF. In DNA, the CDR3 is TGCAGCGTTGGAGCGACGACTAGCGGGAGATGGCCTGGAGGTACAGATACGCAGTATTTT.